A single sample is the source of the 28 T cell receptor beta chains below, sequenced in a study of vaccination and CD4 T cells after COVID-19. Treatment reported: approximately 9-day PBMC culture with coronavirus spike peptide pools or control peptides (ViraFEST assay). Their recognized antigens are unknown. Researchers used the Oncomine TCR Beta short-read assay to sequence DNA from cultured CD4+ T cells. MiXCR was run by TCRdb on the PCR reads, yielding one entry per CDR3 protein. The sample includes approximately 10,000 distinct CDR3 sequences, approximately 49% of them seen just once. The sample was CD4+ T cells from blood, cultured in vitro. Source of these receptors: a human donor who had recovered from COVID-19.

The chain links TRBV6-1 to TRBJ1-5, with TRBD1 matching over 7 bases. Germline CDR1 reads MNHNS; CDR2 reads SASEGT. The V gene end was trimmed by 4 bases and the J gene end by 1 base; junction bases not matched to a gene: 7. The CDR3 sequence is 16 residues long. The CDR3 region has the DNA TGTGCCAGCAGTGGCGAGCAGGGGGTAAGCAATCAGCCCCAGCATTTT. This encodes CASSGEQGVSNQPQHF.

This clonotype was recorded a few times. DNA for the CDR3: TGTGCCAGCAGCCCGGGACTAGCGGAAGAGACCCAGTACTTC. It is translated as CASSPGLAEETQYF. The chain is built from TRBV7-2 and TRBJ2-5, with 11 positions matching TRBD2. CDR3 length: 14 residues. V dropped 5 bases and J dropped 3; count of bases not matched to a gene: 2. The germline V gene encodes CDR1 SGHTA and CDR2 FQGNSA. The full variable domain, its missing parts supplied by reference TRBV7-2 and TRBJ2-5, is GAGVSQSPSNKVTEKGKDVELRCDPISGHTALYWYRQSLGQGLEFLIYFQGNSAPDKSGLPSDRFSAERTGGSVSTLTIQRTQQEDSAVYLCASSPGLAEETQYFGPGTRLLVL.

The CDR3: CASSNLDRRTDTQYF. The CDR3 region has the DNA TGTGCCAGTAGTAACCTCGACAGACGCACAGATACGCAGTATTTT. The gene calls are TRBV19 and TRBJ2-3; a possible D gene is TRBD1 (5 bases). The CDR3 consists of 15 residues. The germline CDR1 and CDR2 sequences are LNHDA and SQIVND (reference sequence). Trimming removed 4 bases from V and 1 base from J, with 12 bases in between.

This clonotype was observed a few times. CDR3 DNA sequence: TGCAGTGTCCTCGGACTAGCGGATCACGAGCAGTACTTC. Protein: CSVLGLADHEQYF. The chain carries TRBV20-1 and TRBJ2-7; 10 positions agree with TRBD2. This CDR3 region has 13 residues. Trimming removed 7 bases from V and 5 bases from J; junction bases left unmatched: 8. Germline CDR1 and CDR2: DFQATT and SNEGSKA (reference sequence).

The chain recombines TRBV5-4 with TRBJ2-1; maybe TRBD2 (5 bases). Between the trimmed V and J ends, which lost 3 bases and 6 bases, there was a span of 25 bases. The CDR3 covers 18 residues. In germline, CDR1 is SGHNT, CDR2 YYREEE (reference sequence). CDR3 DNA sequence: TGTGCCAGCAGCTCAAGGTTAGCGACTCTAGCTTTCGGCAATGAGCAGTTCTTC. It translates to CASSSRLATLAFGNEQFF.

V and J are TRBV2 and TRBJ1-1; TRBD1 might be the D (5 bases). Germline-derived CDR1 and CDR2 are SNHLY and FYNNEI. CDR3 size: 15 residues. V lost 6 bases and J lost 5, with 19 bases in between. The CDR3 spells CASSRMTPRGTEAFF. Written as DNA, the CDR3 is TGTGCCAGCAGCCGAATGACACCCCGGGGGACTGAAGCTTTCTTT. The whole variable domain, remainder taken from reference TRBV2 and TRBJ1-1, is EPEVTQTPSHQVTQMGQEVILRCVPISNHLYFYWYRQILGQKVEFLVSFYNNEISEKSEIFDDQFSVERPDGSNFTLKIRSTKLEDSAMYFCASSRMTPRGTEAFFGQGTRLTVV.

The chain carries TRBV6-4 and TRBJ1-6; a weak D match, TRBD1 (6 bases). Germline CDR1 and CDR2: MRHNA and SNTAGT. CDR3 length: 16 residues. Trimming stripped 4 bases from V and 10 bases from J, with 20 bases between. CDR3 region: CASSASPFRGRSPLHF. The DNA for the CDR3 is TGTGCCAGCAGTGCCTCTCCCTTTAGGGGGAGGTCACCCCTCCACTTT.

In this sample, this clonotype turned up a few times. The chain links TRBV5-4 to TRBJ1-1, with D perhaps matching TRBD1 (6 bases). Germline loops: CDR1 SGHNT, CDR2 YYREEE (reference sequence). V lost 4 bases and J 2 bases, leaving 12 bases between the germline ends. CDR3 length: 14 residues. The CDR3 sequence is CASSQRGHNTEAFF. CDR3 nucleotides: TGTGCCAGCAGCCAACGGGGGCATAACACTGAAGCTTTCTTT.

J is TRBJ1-6 and V is TRBV12-5; D might be TRBD1 (5 bases). V was cut by 8 bases and J by 4 bases, with 12 bases left in between. The CDR3 is made up of 14 amino acids. The V gene's germline CDR1 is LGHNT and CDR2 FRNRAP. The CDR3 coding sequence is TGTGCTAGTCGGGACGGGGATTATAATTCACCCCTCCACTTT. Amino acids: CASRDGDYNSPLHF.

The J gene is TRBJ2-3, the V gene TRBV10-1, with 8 bases matching TRBD2. The germline CDR1 and CDR2 sequences are WNHNN and SYGVQD (reference sequence). This CDR3 has 14 residues. The V segment lost 6 bases and the J segment 2 bases; nucleotides outside the gene matches: 4. In DNA, the CDR3 is TGCGCCAGCAGCAGAGCGGGGGACACAGATACGCAGTATTTT. Protein sequence: CASSRAGDTDTQYF.

DNA for the CDR3: TGCAGTGCTAAGAATAGCGACGAGCAGTACTTC. The encoded protein is CSAKNSDEQYF. The V gene is TRBV20-1, the J gene TRBJ2-7; D perhaps matches TRBD2 (5 bases). The germline V and J ends were trimmed by 4 bases and 5 bases, with 9 bases remaining between them. The CDR3 is 11 residues long. Germline CDR1 DFQATT, CDR2 SNEGSKA (reference sequence).

CDR3 protein: CATSRDDTEAFF. The CDR3 nucleotides read TGTGCCACCAGCAGAGACGACACTGAAGCTTTCTTT. This sequence joins TRBV15 and TRBJ1-1, with D unclear. Trimming took off 0 bases at V and 3 bases at J, with 2 bases between the two ends. The germline gives CDR1 LNHNV, CDR2 YYDKDF (reference sequence). The CDR3 extends over 12 amino acids.

Only a few counts were recorded for this clonotype. The rearrangement uses TRBV6-2 or TRBV6-3 and TRBJ2-3; D possibly corresponds to TRBD2 (6 bases). The germline gives CDR1 MNHEY, CDR2 SVGEGT. The V gene lost 1 base and the J gene lost 6 bases, with 14 bases spanning the gap. The length of the CDR3 is 15 residues. CDR3 DNA: TGTGCCAGCAGTTACTTCGGGCGGGGAGCTGATACGCAGTATTTT. This codes for CASSYFGRGADTQYF.

The chain links TRBV6-1 to TRBJ2-5, with 11 bases aligning to TRBD2. CDR3 length: 15 amino acids. Germline CDR1 MNHNS, CDR2 SASEGT. After removal of 7 bases from V and 1 base from J, the junction contained 5 bases not matched to a gene. CDR3 sequence reads: CASTLAGGPQETQYF. The CDR3 DNA sequence: TGTGCCAGCACTCTAGCGGGAGGCCCCCAAGAGACCCAGTACTTC.

The rearrangement uses TRBV2 and TRBJ2-1, with 8 bases that match TRBD2. V shed 4 bases, J shed 8 bases, and the junction held 13 bases outside the gene matches. This CDR3 is 16 amino acids long. The V gene's germline CDR1 is SNHLY and CDR2 FYNNEI. The CDR3 nucleotides are TGTGCCAGCAGTGGGGTGGGAGCGGGGGCTGGCGATGAGCAGTTCTTC. It encodes CASSGVGAGAGDEQFF.

The rearrangement joins TRBV19 to TRBJ1-6; D call uncertain. Germline CDR1 is LNHDA and CDR2 is SQIVND (reference sequence). CDR3 length: 14 amino acids. V dropped 7 bases and J dropped 4 bases, with 11 bases sitting between them. The CDR3, as DNA: TGTGCCAGTAACGGAAGGGCTTATAATTCACCCCTCCACTTT. Protein sequence: CASNGRAYNSPLHF.

The chain combines TRBV19 with TRBJ1-5; 10 bases match TRBD1. J gave up 6 bases and V 9 bases, and 8 bases lay outside the gene matches. Germline V gene data show CDR1 as LNHDA and CDR2 as SQIVND (reference sequence). There are 14 residues in the CDR3. The CDR3 nucleotides are TGTGCCAGCGGGGGGACAGGGGAGGGTCAGCCCCAGCATTTT. Its protein product is CASGGTGEGQPQHF.

The J gene is TRBJ1-5, the V gene TRBV19; TRBD1 is a possible D gene (5 bases). Between the trimmed V and J ends, which lost 5 bases and 2 bases, there was a span of 16 bases. The germline V gene encodes CDR1 LNHDA and CDR2 SQIVND (reference sequence). CDR3 length equals 16 residues. CDR3 protein: CASSPLLGAGNQPQHF. The CDR3 nucleotides read TGTGCCAGTAGTCCACTTTTAGGGGCGGGCAATCAGCCCCAGCATTTT.

This rearrangement joins TRBV19 to TRBJ1-2, with unresolved D. The CDR3 spans 15 residues. V dropped 5 bases and J dropped 7 bases, with 20 bases sitting between them. CDR1 and CDR2 from the germline V gene are LNHDA and SQIVND (reference sequence). The CDR3 DNA sequence: TGTGCCAGTAGTGCGCCGGACGTACGTGCTGGTGGCTACACCTTC. Protein sequence: CASSAPDVRAGGYTF.

This chain uses TRBV11-3 with TRBJ1-6; no reliable D call. The ends were cut back, 1 base at V and 8 bases at J, with 18 bases in the middle. This CDR3 region has 17 residues. Per germline, CDR1 SGHNT and CDR2 YENEEA. The CDR3 loop reads CASSLVTPLTADSPLHF. CDR3 nucleotides: TGTGCCAGCAGCTTAGTTACCCCTTTAACTGCCGATTCACCCCTCCACTTT. Variable domain in full (rest from reference TRBV11-3 and TRBJ1-6): EAGVVQSPRYKIIEKKQPVAFWCNPISGHNTLYWYLQNLGQGPELLIRYENEEAVDDSQLPKDRFSAERLKGVDSTLKIQPAELGDSAVYLCASSLVTPLTADSPLHFGNGTRLTVT.

V gene TRBV6-1 combines with J gene TRBJ1-1; TRBD1 aligns across 8 bases. This CDR3 spans 17 amino acids. The germline CDR1 and CDR2 sequences are MNHNS and SASEGT. V shed 0 bases and J 4 bases; nucleotides not matched to a gene: 10. This chain's CDR3 is CASSEARSRGPGTEAFF. The CDR3 DNA follows: TGTGCCAGCAGTGAAGCGAGGAGCAGGGGGCCCGGCACTGAAGCTTTCTTT.

This clonotype is medium-sized. This chain links TRBV6-1 with TRBJ1-5; no firm D call. This CDR3 spans 13 amino acids. Trimming stripped 5 bases from V and 5 bases from J, with 10 bases between. In germline, CDR1 is MNHNS, CDR2 SASEGT. The CDR3, as DNA: TGTGCCAGCAGTACCCGGGAGGATCAGCCCCAGCATTTT. Translating it yields CASSTREDQPQHF.

This clonotype was seen a handful of times. The genes are TRBV5-8 and TRBJ1-2; perhaps TRBD1 as D (5 bases). The ends were cut back, 2 bases at V and 4 bases at J, with 6 bases in the middle. Germline CDR1 SGHTS, CDR2 YDEGEE. This CDR3 region has 12 residues. CDR3 sequence: CASSFQGYGYTF. For the CDR3, the DNA is TGTGCCAGCAGCTTCCAGGGCTATGGCTACACCTTC.

This rearrangement joins TRBV6-2 or TRBV6-3 to TRBJ1-5; the D gene is possibly TRBD1 (6 bases). Trimming shortened V by 7 bases and J by 4 bases, and 14 bases separated the two germline ends. CDR1 and CDR2 from the germline V gene are MNHEY and SVGEGT. The CDR3 sequence is 14 residues long. The CDR3 region is CASTLGQLNQPQHF. The DNA for the CDR3 is TGTGCCAGCACCCTTGGACAGCTAAATCAGCCCCAGCATTTT.

The chain has TRBV30 and TRBJ2-2, with D unclear. Trimming left V 3 bases short and J 5 bases short, with 7 bases between. The germline CDR1 and CDR2 sequences are GTSNPN and SVGIG (reference sequence). CDR3 length equals 12 residues. The CDR3, as DNA: TGTGCCTGGAGCCCCGATACCGGGGAGCTGTTTTTT. Its translation: CAWSPDTGELFF.

The chain uses TRBV11-3 and TRBJ1-1; 7 bases are a match to TRBD1. There are 14 residues in the CDR3. Trimming cost V 4 bases and J 1 base; bases outside gene matches: 3. The germline gives CDR1 SGHNT, CDR2 YENEEA. The CDR3 here is CASSYRGENTEAFF. Written as DNA, the CDR3 is TGTGCCAGCAGCTACAGGGGAGAGAACACTGAAGCTTTCTTT.

This clonotype was found a few times. This chain uses TRBV7-3 with TRBJ2-5; D tentatively reads TRBD1 or TRBD2 (6 bases each). CDR1 and CDR2 (germline): SGHTA, FQGTGA. This CDR3 is 14 amino acids long. V was cut by 3 bases and J by 4 bases, with 12 bases left in between. CDR3 bases: TGTGCCAGCAGCTTGGACGGGGGCGGAGAGACCCAGTACTTC. Translating it yields CASSLDGGGETQYF.

The chain links TRBV20-1 to TRBJ2-3; 12 nucleotides agree with TRBD2. The CDR3 consists of 17 residues. CDR1 and CDR2 from the germline V gene are DFQATT and SNEGSKA (reference sequence). V gave up 4 bases and J gave up 2 bases; unmatched junction bases: 10. The CDR3 here is CSAKVVRTSGVTDTQYF. In DNA, the CDR3 is TGCAGTGCTAAGGTAGTTCGGACTAGCGGGGTCACAGATACGCAGTATTTT.